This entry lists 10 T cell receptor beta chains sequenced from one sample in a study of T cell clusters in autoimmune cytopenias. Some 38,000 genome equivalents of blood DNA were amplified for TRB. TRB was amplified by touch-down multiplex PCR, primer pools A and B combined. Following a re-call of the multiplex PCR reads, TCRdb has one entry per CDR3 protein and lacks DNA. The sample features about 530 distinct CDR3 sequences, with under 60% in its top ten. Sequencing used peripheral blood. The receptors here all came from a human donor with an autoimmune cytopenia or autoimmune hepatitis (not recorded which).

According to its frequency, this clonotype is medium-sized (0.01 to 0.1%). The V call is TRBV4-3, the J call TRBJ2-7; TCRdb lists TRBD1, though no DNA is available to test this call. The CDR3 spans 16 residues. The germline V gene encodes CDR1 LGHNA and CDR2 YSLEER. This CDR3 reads CASSLSGAPSSYEQYF.

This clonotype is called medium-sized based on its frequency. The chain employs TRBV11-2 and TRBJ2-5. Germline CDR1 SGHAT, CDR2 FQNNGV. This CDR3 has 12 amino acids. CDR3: CASTPRGETQYF.

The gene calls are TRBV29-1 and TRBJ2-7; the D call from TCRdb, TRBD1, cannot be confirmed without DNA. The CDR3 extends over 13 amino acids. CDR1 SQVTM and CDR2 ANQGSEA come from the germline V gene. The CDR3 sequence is CSVANGGSYEQYF.

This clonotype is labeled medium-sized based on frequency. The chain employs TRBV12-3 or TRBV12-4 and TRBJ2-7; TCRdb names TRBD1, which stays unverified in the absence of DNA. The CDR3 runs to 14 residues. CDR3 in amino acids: CASRGGTGGYEQYF.

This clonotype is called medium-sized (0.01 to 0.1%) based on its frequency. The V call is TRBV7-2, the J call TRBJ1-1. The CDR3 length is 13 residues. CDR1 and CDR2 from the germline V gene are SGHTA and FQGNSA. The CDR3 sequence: CASSLAQALEAFF.

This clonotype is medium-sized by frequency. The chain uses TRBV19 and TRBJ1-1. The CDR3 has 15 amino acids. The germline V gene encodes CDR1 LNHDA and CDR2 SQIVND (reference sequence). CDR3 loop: CASSIRGGPNTEAFF.

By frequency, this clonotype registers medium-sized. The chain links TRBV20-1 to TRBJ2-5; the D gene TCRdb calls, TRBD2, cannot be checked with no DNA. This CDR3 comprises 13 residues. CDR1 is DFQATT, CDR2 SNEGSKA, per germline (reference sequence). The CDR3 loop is CSAGGLAEETQYF.

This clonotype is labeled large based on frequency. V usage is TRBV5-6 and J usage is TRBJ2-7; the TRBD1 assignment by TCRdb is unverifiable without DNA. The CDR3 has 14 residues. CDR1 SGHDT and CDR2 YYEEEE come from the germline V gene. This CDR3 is CASSLPSDIYEQYF.

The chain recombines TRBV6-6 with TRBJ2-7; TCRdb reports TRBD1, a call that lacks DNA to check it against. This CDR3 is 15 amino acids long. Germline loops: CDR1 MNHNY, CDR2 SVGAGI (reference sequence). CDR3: CASTDPGQGVYEQYF.

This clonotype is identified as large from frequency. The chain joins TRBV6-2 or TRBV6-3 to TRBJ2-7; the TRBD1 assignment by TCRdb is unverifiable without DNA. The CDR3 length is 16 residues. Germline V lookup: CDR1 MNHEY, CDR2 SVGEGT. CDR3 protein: CASNRLGTGGSYEQYF.